The rows below give T cell receptor beta chains drawn from one sample of a study of PD-1 blockade in classical Hodgkin lymphoma. Sequencing was performed with immunoSEQ multiplex PCR; in TCRdb, only in-frame clones are kept and a portion is missing. The sample records about 26,000 clones, around two thirds being singletons. The source was peripheral blood mononuclear cells (PBMCs), collected before the second cycle of nivolumab. The receptors were sampled from a human donor with classical Hodgkin lymphoma. The CDR3 runs from the conserved cysteine through the conserved F or W. D genes are given only for firm matches. Clone size is not always given. Where it is, it says once, few, many or a class for expanded clones.

>medium-sized|TRBV7-9|TRBJ2-7|NA
CASSPGGPGAYEQYF
TGTGCCAGCAGCCCCGGAGGTCCAGGCGCCTACGAGCAGTACTTC
>few|TRBV25-1|TRBJ1-2|NA
CASSSVGGYTF
TGTGCCAGCAGCTCTGTAGGAGGCTACACCTTC
>NA|TRBV5-1|TRBJ2-7|NA
CASSLGGSLYEQYF
TGCGCCAGCAGCTTGGGGGGGTCCCTCTACGAGCAGTACTTC
>few|TRBV27|TRBJ2-1|TRBD1
CASSLGTGDNEQFF
TGTGCCAGCAGTTTAGGGACAGGGGACAATGAGCAGTTCTTC
>NA|TRBV7-3|TRBJ2-3|TRBD1
CASSTQTGARDTQYF
TGTGCCAGCAGCACTCAGACAGGGGCCCGAGATACGCAGTATTTT
>NA|TRBV7-9|TRBJ2-4|TRBD2
CASSWRASGSNHIQYF
TGTGCCAGCAGCTGGCGGGCTAGCGGGAGTAATCACATTCAGTACTTC
>NA|TRBV5-1|TRBJ2-7|NA
CASSLTGGPGYEQYF
TGCGCCAGCAGCTTGACTGGGGGCCCTGGCTACGAGCAGTACTTC
>once|TRBV4-3|TRBJ2-2|NA
CASSQDPVGQRVNTGELFF
TGCGCCAGCAGCCAAGACCCGGTTGGACAGAGGGTGAACACCGGGGAGCTGTTTTTT
>once|TRBV4-1|TRBJ1-1|TRBD1
CASSQDWGQSNTEAFF
TGCGCCAGCAGCCAAGATTGGGGACAGAGTAACACTGAAGCTTTCTTT
>NA|TRBV30|TRBJ1-1|NA
CAWNGRRYTEAFF
TGTGCCTGGAACGGCCGAAGGTACACTGAAGCTTTCTTT
>NA|TRBV4-1|TRBJ1-4|TRBD1
CASSPTGSSGGWEKLFF
TGCGCCAGCAGCCCCACGGGGTCCTCAGGGGGCTGGGAAAAACTGTTTTTT
>NA|TRBV4-3|TRBJ2-2|NA
CASSQGAGPSGVGELFF
TGCGCCAGCAGCCAAGGGGCAGGGCCCTCGGGGGTCGGGGAGCTGTTTTTT
>NA|TRBV11-2|TRBJ2-1|NA
CASSLRAGEQFF
TGTGCCAGCAGCTTGCGGGCGGGGGAGCAGTTCTTC
>NA|TRBV14|TRBJ1-4|NA
CASSRQGLSGNEKLFF
TGTGCCAGCAGCCGGCAGGGTTTGAGCGGTAATGAAAAACTGTTTTTT
>NA|TRBV4-1|TRBJ1-1|NA
CASSQDRRKNTEAFF
TGCGCCAGCAGCCAAGATAGGAGGAAGAACACTGAAGCTTTCTTT
>NA|TRBV5-6|TRBJ1-2|NA
CASSLYRQGYTF
TGTGCCAGCAGCTTGTACCGGCAGGGCTACACCTTC
>NA|TRBV5-8|TRBJ1-2|NA
CASSLAMEVYGYTF
TGTGCCAGCAGCTTGGCGATGGAGGTTTATGGCTACACCTTC
>once|TRBV14|TRBJ2-2|NA
CASSQGPGELFF
TGTGCCAGCAGCCAAGGGCCCGGGGAGCTGTTTTTT
>NA|TRBV15|TRBJ2-3|NA
CAIALRRASTDTQYF
TGTGCCATCGCACTTCGGCGGGCCAGCACAGATACGCAGTATTTT
>few|TRBV5-1|TRBJ2-5|TRBD2
CASSLEGLAGGSETQYF
TGCGCCAGCAGCTTGGAGGGACTAGCGGGAGGGTCAGAGACCCAGTACTTC
>once|TRBV4-2|TRBJ1-6|TRBD1
CASSLRGGQGDSPLHF
TGTGCCAGCAGCCTAAGGGGAGGACAGGGCGATTCACCCCTCCACTTT
>NA|TRBV28|TRBJ2-1|TRBD1
CASSPTGGGSSPYNEQFF
TGTGCCAGCAGTCCGACAGGGGGCGGCAGCTCCCCCTACAATGAGCAGTTCTTC
>NA|TRBV7-9|TRBJ2-7|TRBD2
CASSLLAGGYEQYF
TGTGCCAGCAGCCTGCTAGCGGGAGGGTACGAGCAGTACTTC
>NA|TRBV6-6|TRBJ1-2|NA
CASTRAGDYTF
TGTGCCAGCACTCGGGCGGGAGACTACACCTTC
>NA|TRBV6-6|TRBJ2-1|TRBD2
CASSYGGGAYNEQFF
TGTGCCAGCAGTTACGGCGGGGGGGCCTACAATGAGCAGTTCTTC
>NA|TRBV28|TRBJ1-4|TRBD1
CASSFLGTVEKLFF
TGTGCCAGCAGTTTTCTGGGGACAGTTGAAAAACTGTTTTTT
>NA|TRBV28|TRBJ2-4|NA
CASTSGLAKNIQYF
TGTGCCAGCACCTCAGGGCTAGCCAAAAACATTCAGTACTTC
>NA|TRBV9|TRBJ2-3|NA
CASSVAQGAFKDTQYF
TGTGCCAGCAGCGTAGCCCAGGGCGCTTTCAAAGATACGCAGTATTTT
>NA|TRBV7-8|TRBJ2-1|TRBD2
CASSRRIGTSGSIDEQFF
TGTGCCAGCAGCCGACGGATAGGGACTAGCGGGTCGATCGATGAGCAGTTCTTC
>once|TRBV18|TRBJ2-1|NA
CASSPQMWEQFF
TGTGCCAGCTCACCACAGATGTGGGAGCAGTTCTTC
>NA|TRBV5-6|TRBJ1-1|NA
CASSLEDSSGEAFF
TGTGCCAGCAGCTTGGAGGACAGTTCTGGTGAAGCTTTCTTT
>NA|TRBV28|TRBJ1-5|NA
CASSYGDSSGNQPQHF
TGTGCCAGCAGTTATGGAGACAGTAGTGGCAATCAGCCCCAGCATTTT
>medium-sized|TRBV7-2|TRBJ1-2|TRBD1
CASSSQGVGYGYTF
TGTGCCAGCAGCTCACAGGGGGTAGGCTATGGCTACACCTTC